The T cell receptor beta chain described here comes from a study of blood T cell repertoires in COVID-19 (dated by TCRdb to 2020 to 2021). Regarding the study in general: The collaborator samples originated in the United States, Italy and Spain and spanned the acute and convalescent phases of COVID-19. The prospective study material was composed of cDNA or gDNA derived from T cells, B-cell-depleted T cells, or PBMCs. Subjects who had been exposed to COVID-19, were actively infected with it, or had recovered from it provided the deeply sampled blood TCRbeta repertoires that made up the dataset. A freely available public database, intended as a resource for researchers studying the immune response to SARS-CoV-2, is where the repertoires were released. Samples were obtained from the ongoing ImmuneRACE study (first 160 participants) and from over 1,000 subjects provided by 6 global collaborators. Sample metadata almost always included a de-identified subject ID, COVID-19 status, age in years and sex. Where HLA class I and class II types were available, the types were taken from metadata supplied by the sample provider, not from assay-based typing.

Each collaborating institution followed its own protocols to collect whole blood in K2EDTA tubes. For TCRbeta analysis, collaborator samples were shipped as frozen whole blood, as isolated PBMCs, or as DNA extracted from either sample type. The immunoSEQ Assay, a bias-controlled multiplex PCR, was used to amplify TCRbeta CDR3 regions from genomic DNA. Per the source publication's procedure: Nucleated cell counts per sample were estimated from amplification of reference gene primers within the assay. Sequence reads were collapsed and filtered to measure the absolute abundance of every unique TCRbeta CDR3 rearrangement. For each sample, productive Simpson clonality was calculated by taking the square root of Simpson's diversity index across productive rearrangements. TCRdb limited this immuneACCESS table to in-frame rearrangements with V and J called. A share of clones is missing; checked studies link under half to unresolved V genes, and the rest is unexplained. V, J and clone size derive from that table, while D and trimming were established from the DNA sequence. Counted in this sample were some 140,000 clones; roughly 79% of them appeared once. The ten most abundant clones make up about 10% of the sample.

A word on this clone: Which antigen it targets is not known. No much larger clonotype is one base removed from it; base qualities were not supplied.

Reading the germline V gene (reference sequence) gives CDR1 LNHDA and CDR2 SQIVND. The CDR3 runs 20 residues from the cysteine to the phenylalanine. Just CDR3 DNA is preserved here, 60 bases in frame from base 1. V and J are trimmed by 2 bases and 7 bases, and the gene matches miss 19 bases of the junction. Summary of the overall study and its limitations: How much clinical and demographic metadata was included differed by source and by participant, and the metadata was provided uncurated.

Specimen: peripheral blood. This sequence uses TRBV19 and TRBJ1-5, with TRBD1 matching 11 junction bases. The source of this sequence is a human donor in a cohort sampled during active COVID-19. In nucleotides, the sequence is TGTGCCAGTAGTATAATATTAGTAGCCCGGACAGGGGGCGCGAGGCAGCCCCAGCATTTT. Its translation reads: CASSIILVARTGGARQPQHF. Reference TRBV19 and TRBJ1-5 proteins supply the regions before and after the CDR3; the full variable domain is: DGGITQSPKYLFRKEGQNVTLSCEQNLNHDAMYWYRQDPGQGLRLIYYSQIVNDFQKGDIAEGYSVSREKKESFPLTVTSAQKNPTAFYLCASSIILVARTGGARQPQHFGDGTRLSIL.